The sequence of this TCR beta chain was determined in a study of siplizumab effects on memory and regulatory T cells (dated 2019 in TCRdb). Concerning the study at large: The study examined how the anti-CD2 antibody siplizumab affects alloreactive T-cell subsets in allogeneic mixed lymphocyte reactions built from human PBMCs.

Library construction relied on the immunoSEQ multiplex PCR assay. The deep sequencing platform assayed 90,000 to 100,000 TCR templates per sample. Genomic DNA extracted from sorted T cells was used for TCRbeta CDR3 sequencing. Under the source paper's analysis protocol: The R programming language was used for clonal analysis of the TCRbeta CDR3 data. Alloreactive CD4+ and CD8+ clones were identified by comparing unstimulated samples to CFSE-low samples taken after the reaction. Regulatory or non-regulatory origin of alloreactive CD4+ clones was assigned by matching sequences to the sorted unstimulated Treg and non-Treg repertoires. TCRdb limited this immuneACCESS table to in-frame rearrangements with V and J called. A share of clones is missing; checked studies link under half to unresolved V genes, and the rest is unexplained. V and J calls and clone size are those listed in that table; D and trimming were worked out from the DNA. A total of tens of thousands of clones appear in this sample, 89% of them only once. Under 0.3% of the sample lies in the top ten.

Remarks on this clone: Its antigen target is currently unknown. Within one base of it there is no much larger clone, and no base qualities were kept.

The CDR3 runs 14 residues from the cysteine to the phenylalanine. Kept here is only the CDR3 DNA, which spans 42 bases and is read in frame from base 1. Ends trimmed: V by 5 bases, J by 2 bases; bases unmatched to a gene: 3. CDR1 MNHNY and CDR2 SVGAGI were looked up in the germline V gene (reference sequence). In three donor pairs, further sequencing was done on unstimulated CD8+ naive, CD4+ memory, CD8+ TEMRA, CD4+ naive and CD8+ effector memory subsets. Sorted unstimulated T cells and proliferating T cells recovered from mixed lymphocyte reactions were subjected to TCRbeta CDR3 sequencing. Fresh whole blood from about 10 HLA-typed healthy donors served as the source for isolating PBMCs. The investigation overall reported the following: Whether proliferating Tregs from siplizumab cultures actually had suppressive function was not functionally confirmed. Unstimulated naive T cells appeared to be more diverse than memory T cells, and naive cells seemed to make a substantial contribution to the alloresponse. Among mappable alloreactive CD4+ clones, the Treg-derived fraction averaged approximately 63% with siplizumab versus around 29% in control reactions. Siplizumab significantly lowered the cumulative frequency of alloreactive sequences that could be traced to unstimulated CD4+ memory T cells. For roughly 75-97% of proliferating CD4+ or CD8+ clones, no naive or memory phenotype could be assigned. Sequences below about 10^-5 frequency were poorly captured, so only a minor fraction of alloreactive clones could be mapped to unstimulated subsets.

The sequence is built from TRBV6-6 and TRBJ2-7, and 10 bases in between align with TRBD2. The sequence derives from a human donor in good health. Material: naive CD4+ T cells sorted from blood. This specimen's cell subset or site label, interpreted: unstimulated naive T cells. For the CDR3, the sequence is CASSLLAGAYEQYF. The bases read TGTGCCAGCAGTCTTCTAGCGGGGGCCTACGAGCAGTACTTC.